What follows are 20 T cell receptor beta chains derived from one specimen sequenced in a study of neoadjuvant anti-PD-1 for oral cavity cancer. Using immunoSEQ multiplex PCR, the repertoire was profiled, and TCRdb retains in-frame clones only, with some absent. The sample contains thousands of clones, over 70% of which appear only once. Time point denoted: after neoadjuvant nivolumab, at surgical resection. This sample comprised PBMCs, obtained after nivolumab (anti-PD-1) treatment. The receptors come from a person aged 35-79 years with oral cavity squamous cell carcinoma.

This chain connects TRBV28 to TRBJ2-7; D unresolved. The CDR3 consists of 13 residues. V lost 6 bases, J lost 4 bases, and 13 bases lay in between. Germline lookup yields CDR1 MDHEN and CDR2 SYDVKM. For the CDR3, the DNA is TGTGCCAGCAGACCCCCCCCCGGATACGAGCAGTACTTC. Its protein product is CASRPPPGYEQYF.

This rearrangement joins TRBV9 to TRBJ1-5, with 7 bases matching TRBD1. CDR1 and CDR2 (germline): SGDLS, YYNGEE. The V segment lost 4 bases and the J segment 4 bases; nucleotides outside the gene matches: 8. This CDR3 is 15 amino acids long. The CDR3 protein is CASSTTGTVNQPQHF. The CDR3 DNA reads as TGTGCCAGCAGCACAACAGGGACAGTAAATCAGCCCCAGCATTTT.

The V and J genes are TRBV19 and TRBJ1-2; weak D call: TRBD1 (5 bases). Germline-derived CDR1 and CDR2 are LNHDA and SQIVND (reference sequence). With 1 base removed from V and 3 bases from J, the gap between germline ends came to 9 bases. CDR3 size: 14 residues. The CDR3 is CASSIGQGDYGYTF. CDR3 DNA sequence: TGTGCCAGTAGTATAGGTCAGGGCGACTATGGCTACACCTTC.

The CDR3 DNA reads TGTGCCAGCAGCTCGATGACTAGCGGGGGCTACGAGCAGTACTTC. It yields the protein CASSSMTSGGYEQYF. This chain uses TRBV11-2 with TRBJ2-7; TRBD2 agrees at 12 bases. The CDR3 runs to 15 residues. The trim removed 4 bases at V and 3 bases at J, leaving 4 bases unmatched. Germline CDR1 reads SGHAT; CDR2 reads FQNNGV.

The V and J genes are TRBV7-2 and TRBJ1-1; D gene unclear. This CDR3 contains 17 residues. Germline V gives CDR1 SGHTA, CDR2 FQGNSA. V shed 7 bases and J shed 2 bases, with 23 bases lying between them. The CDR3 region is CASISGSRLALNTEAFF. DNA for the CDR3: TGTGCCAGCATCTCCGGGAGCCGCCTTGCTCTTAACACTGAAGCTTTCTTT.

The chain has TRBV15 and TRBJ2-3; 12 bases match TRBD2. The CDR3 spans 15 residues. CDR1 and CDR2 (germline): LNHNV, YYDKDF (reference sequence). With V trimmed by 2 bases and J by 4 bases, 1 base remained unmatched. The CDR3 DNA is TGTGCCACCAGCAGAACTAGCGGGAGGCCAGATACGCAGTATTTT. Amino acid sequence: CATSRTSGRPDTQYF.

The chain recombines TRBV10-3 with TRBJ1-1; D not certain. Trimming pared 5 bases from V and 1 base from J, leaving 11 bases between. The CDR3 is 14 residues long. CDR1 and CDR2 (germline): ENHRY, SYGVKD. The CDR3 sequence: CAISKWYTNTEAFF. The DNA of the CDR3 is TGTGCCATCAGTAAATGGTACACGAACACTGAAGCTTTCTTT.

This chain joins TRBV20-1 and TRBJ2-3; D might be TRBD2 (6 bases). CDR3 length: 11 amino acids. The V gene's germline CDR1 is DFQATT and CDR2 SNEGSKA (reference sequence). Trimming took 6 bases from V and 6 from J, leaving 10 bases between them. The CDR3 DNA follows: TGCAGTGCCATCCTAGCGGATACGCAGTATTTT. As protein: CSAILADTQYF.

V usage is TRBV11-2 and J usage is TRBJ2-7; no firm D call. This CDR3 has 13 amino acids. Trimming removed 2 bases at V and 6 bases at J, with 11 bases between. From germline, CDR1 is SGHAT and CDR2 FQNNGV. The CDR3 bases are TGTGCCAGCAGCTTACTCGGCGCTTTCGAGCAGTACTTC. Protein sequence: CASSLLGAFEQYF.

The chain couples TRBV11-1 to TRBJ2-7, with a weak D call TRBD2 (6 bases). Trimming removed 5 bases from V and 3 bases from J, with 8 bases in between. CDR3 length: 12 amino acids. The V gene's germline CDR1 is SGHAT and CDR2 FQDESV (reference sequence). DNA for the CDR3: TGTGCCAGCAGCCCGGGGGTCTACGAGCAGTACTTC. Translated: CASSPGVYEQYF.

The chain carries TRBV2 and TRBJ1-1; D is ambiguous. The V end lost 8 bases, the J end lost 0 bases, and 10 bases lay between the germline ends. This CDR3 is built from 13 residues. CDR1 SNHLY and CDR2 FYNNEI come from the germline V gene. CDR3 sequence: CASGGRVNTEAFF. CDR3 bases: TGTGCCAGCGGTGGTAGGGTGAACACTGAAGCTTTCTTT.

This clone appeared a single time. This CDR3 is CASTPGTPNQPQHF. For the CDR3, the DNA is TGTGCCAGCACCCCCGGGACACCAAATCAGCCCCAGCATTTT. The chain recombines TRBV2 with TRBJ1-5; D is possibly TRBD1 (6 bases). Trimming pared 7 bases from V and 4 bases from J, leaving 14 bases between. The germline CDR1 and CDR2 sequences are SNHLY and FYNNEI. This CDR3 comprises 14 residues.

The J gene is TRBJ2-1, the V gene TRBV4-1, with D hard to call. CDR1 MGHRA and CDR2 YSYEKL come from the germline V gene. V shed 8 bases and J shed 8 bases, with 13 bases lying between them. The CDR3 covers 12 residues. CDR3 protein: CASLGTKDEQFF. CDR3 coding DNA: TGCGCCAGCCTTGGTACCAAGGATGAGCAGTTCTTC.

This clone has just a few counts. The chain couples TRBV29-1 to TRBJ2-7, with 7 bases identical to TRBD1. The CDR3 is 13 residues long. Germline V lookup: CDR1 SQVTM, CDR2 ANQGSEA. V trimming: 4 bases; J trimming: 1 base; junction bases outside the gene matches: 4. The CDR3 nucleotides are TGCAGCGTTGTCGGGGACAGATCCTACGAGCAGTACTTC. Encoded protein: CSVVGDRSYEQYF.

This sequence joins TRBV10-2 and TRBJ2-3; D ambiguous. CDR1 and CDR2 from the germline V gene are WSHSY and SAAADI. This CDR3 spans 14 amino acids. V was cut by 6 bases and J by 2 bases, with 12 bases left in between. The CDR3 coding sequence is TGCGCCAGCAGAGATACTCGGACCACAGATACGCAGTATTTT. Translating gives CASRDTRTTDTQYF.

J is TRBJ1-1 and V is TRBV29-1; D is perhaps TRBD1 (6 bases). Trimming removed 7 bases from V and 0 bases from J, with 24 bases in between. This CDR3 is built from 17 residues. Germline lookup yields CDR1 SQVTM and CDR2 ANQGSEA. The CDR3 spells CSGHRLQTDSLNTEAFF. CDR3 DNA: TGCAGCGGGCACCGGTTACAAACGGACAGCTTGAACACTGAAGCTTTCTTT.

CDR3 region: CATSREGYEQYF. CDR3 DNA: TGTGCCACCAGCAGAGAAGGCTACGAGCAGTACTTC. This chain links TRBV15 with TRBJ2-7; no clear D. V shed 0 bases and J shed 3 bases, with 3 bases lying between them. Germline V CDR1 and CDR2: LNHNV, YYDKDF (reference sequence). The CDR3 extends over 12 amino acids.

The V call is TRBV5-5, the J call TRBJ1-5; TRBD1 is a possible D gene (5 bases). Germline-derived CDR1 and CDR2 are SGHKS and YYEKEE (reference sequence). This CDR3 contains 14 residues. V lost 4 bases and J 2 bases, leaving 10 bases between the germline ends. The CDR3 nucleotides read TGTGCCAGCAGCCCAAGGGGAGGCAATCAGCCCCAGCATTTT. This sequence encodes CASSPRGGNQPQHF.

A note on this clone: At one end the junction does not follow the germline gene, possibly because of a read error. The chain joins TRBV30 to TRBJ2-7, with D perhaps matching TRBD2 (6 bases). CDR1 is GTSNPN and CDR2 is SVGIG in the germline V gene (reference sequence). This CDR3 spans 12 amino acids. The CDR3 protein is CACLGEDTPRRF. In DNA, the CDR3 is TGTGCCTGCCTGGGGGAGGATACCCCCCGGCGCTTC. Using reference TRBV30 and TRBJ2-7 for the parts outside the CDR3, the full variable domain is SQTIHQWPATLVQPVGSPLSLECTVEGTSNPNLYWYRQAAGRGLQLLFYSVGIGQISSEVPQNLSASRPQDRQFILSSKKLLLSDSGFYLCACLGEDTPRRFGPGTRLTVT.

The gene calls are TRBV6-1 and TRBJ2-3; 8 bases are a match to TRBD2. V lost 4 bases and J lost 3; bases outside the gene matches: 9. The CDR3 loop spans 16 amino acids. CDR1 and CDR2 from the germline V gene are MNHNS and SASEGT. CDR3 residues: CASSGQRGFGTDTQYF. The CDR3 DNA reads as TGTGCCAGCAGTGGCCAGCGGGGGTTTGGAACAGATACGCAGTATTTT.